The clone carrying this T cell receptor (beta chain) was observed many times. Primed by a sample-barcoded 5' primer and a J-beta primer mix, a second PCR proceeded for about 6 to 12 cycles. One entry per CDR3 protein, called by TCRdb with MiXCR from the 5' RACE reads. The table records some 900,000 distinct CDR3 sequences, roughly 50% of them present only once. Germline V gene sequence: CDR1 MNHEY, CDR2 SVGEGT. V lost 5 bases to trimming and J lost 1 base; unmatched junction nucleotides: 12. CDR3 length equals 18 residues. This specimen comes from a study of blood T cells in healthy people across ages.

This chain joins TRBV6-2 or TRBV6-3 and TRBJ2-7, with TRBD2 matching 12 bases. This receptor was taken from a man under 40 in good health. The specimen sequenced was blood. The CDR3 bases are TGTGCCAGCAGTGGGTGGACTAGCGGGGCCGATGGGTCCTACGAGCAGTACTTC. Translation: CASSGWTSGADGSYEQYF.